This T cell receptor (beta chain) was documented in a study of a mutant IDH1 vaccine in newly diagnosed glioma. Study-level background: Pretreatment consisted of radiotherapy, temozolomide, or both, with most receiving both.

Germline V lookup: CDR1 SEHNR, CDR2 FQNEAQ (reference sequence). J was trimmed by 3 bases and V by 1 base; bases with no gene match: 3. The length of the CDR3 is 15 residues. Study conclusions and caveats: It seemed that pseudoprogression was not linked to changes in the top peripheral T cell clonotypes. In 90% to 95% of patients, immune responses induced by the vaccine occurred.

The table came from immunoSEQ multiplex PCR; TCRdb's copy has only in-frame clones and leaves some out. The sample has approximately 92,000 clones, around 80% seen once; the top ten hold 7.5%. Time point noted: baseline, week 1 (first vaccination visit). Treatment indicated: pre-vaccination baseline after standard-of-care therapy. Worth noting for this clone: Its antigen is not known.

The sequence was collected from a man aged 40-55 years with glioma. Sequenced material: PBMCs, taken from a glioma patient treated with radiotherapy, temozolomide or both. The rearrangement links TRBV7-9 to TRBJ2-7; 10 bases align to TRBD1. This CDR3 is CASSLGRTGGYEQYF. In DNA form, the CDR3 reads TGTGCCAGCAGCTTAGGTAGGACAGGGGGCTACGAGCAGTACTTC.